This T cell receptor (beta chain) came from a study of CD8 T cells in Susac syndrome. Germline lookup yields CDR1 KGHDR and CDR2 SFDVKD. V was pared by 2 bases and J by 9 bases, with 7 bases of the junction left unmatched. The CDR3 runs to 15 residues. When the RNA was reverse transcribed, random hexamers were used with an input of about 0.5 to 1 ug. TCRdb reprocessed the immunoSEQ multiplex PCR reads with MiXCR, giving one entry per CDR3 protein. The sample yields 200,000 or so distinct CDR3 sequences, nearly 95% seen once. The chain carries TRBV24-1 and TRBJ2-1, with 9 bases fitting TRBD1. Sequencing was performed on CD4+ T cells from PBMCs. The clonotype comes from a human donor with multiple sclerosis. CDR3 residues: CATSDSGTGFSEQFF. CDR3 DNA sequence: TGTGCCACCAGTGATTCCGGGACAGGGTTTTCTGAGCAGTTCTTC.